The TCR beta chain described here comes from a study of blood T cell repertoires in COVID-19. The overall study: There were acute and convalescent COVID-19 samples, and they came from the United States, Italy and Spain. PBMCs, B-cell-depleted T cells, or T cells were the source of the cDNA or gDNA that made up the material.

Clones were read by immunoSEQ multiplex PCR, and TCRdb kept only the in-frame ones, dropping some. Of over 150,000 clones listed, approximately 86% are singletons. CDR3 length: 15 residues. Germline lookup yields CDR1 KGHSH and CDR2 LQKENI. Deletions cut 3 bases from V and 4 bases from J, with 16 bases between. The Seattle patients, enrolled during active infection, were followed longitudinally. Sample: peripheral blood. This clonotype was sampled from a man aged 60 to 75 with COVID-19, enrolled during active disease. The V call is TRBV18, the J call TRBJ2-7, with a weak D call TRBD2 (6 bases). The DNA for the CDR3 is TGTGCCAGCTCACCCCCTTCACTGGGGGGATACGAGCAGTACTTC. It specifies CASSPPSLGGYEQYF.